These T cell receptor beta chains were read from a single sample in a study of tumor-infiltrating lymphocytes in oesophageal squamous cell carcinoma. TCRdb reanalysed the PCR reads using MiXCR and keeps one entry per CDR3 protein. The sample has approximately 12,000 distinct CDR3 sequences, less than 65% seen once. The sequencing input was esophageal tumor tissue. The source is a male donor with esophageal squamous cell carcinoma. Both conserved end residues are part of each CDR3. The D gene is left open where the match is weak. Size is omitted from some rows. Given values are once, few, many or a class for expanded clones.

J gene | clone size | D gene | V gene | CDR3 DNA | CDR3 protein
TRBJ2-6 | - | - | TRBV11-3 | - | CASSLVGGACLGAVLRF
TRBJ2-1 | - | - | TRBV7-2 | TGTGCCAGCAGCTTAGTGCTTCTATACAATGAGCAGTTCTTC | CASSLVLLYNEQFF
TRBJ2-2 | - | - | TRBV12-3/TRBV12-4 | TGTGCCAGCAGTTTCAGTAGGAACACCGGGGAGCTGTTTTTT | CASSFSRNTGELFF
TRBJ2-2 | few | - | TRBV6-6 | TGTGCCAGCAGTGAGGGGCGGGGAAACACCGGGGAGCTGTTTTTT | CASSEGRGNTGELFF
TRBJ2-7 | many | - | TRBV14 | TGTGCCAGCAGCGCCGACTTCTACAATGAGCAGTACTTC | CASSADFYNEQYF
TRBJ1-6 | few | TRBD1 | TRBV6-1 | TGTGCCAGCAGTTCGCAAGACAGGGGGCTCGGTTCACCCCTCCACTTT | CASSSQDRGLGSPLHF
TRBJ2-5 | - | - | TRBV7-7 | TGTGCTAGCAGCTTAATGGGAGAAGAGACCCAGTACTTC | CASSLMGEETQYF
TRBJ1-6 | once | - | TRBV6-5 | TGTGCCAGCAGTGAAGTCCCCACCGATTCACCCCTCCACTTT | CASSEVPTDSPLHF
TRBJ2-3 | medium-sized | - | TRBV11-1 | TGTGCCAGCAGCTTAGCGGCAGATACGCAGTATTTT | CASSLAADTQYF
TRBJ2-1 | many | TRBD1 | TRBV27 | TGTGCCAGCAGTCTGGGGGACAGGCCGGGAATCAACAATGAGCAGTTCTTC | CASSLGDRPGINNEQFF
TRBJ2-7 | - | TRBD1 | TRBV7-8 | TGTGCCAGCAGCTCGACAGGGAGTCCCTACGAGCAGTACTTC | CASSSTGSPYEQYF
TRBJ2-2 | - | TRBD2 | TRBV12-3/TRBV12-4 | TGTGCCAGCACCCCCTCCCATCCAGGGCGACTAGCGGGAGCCGCGAACACCGGGGAGCTGTTTTTT | CASTPSHPGRLAGAANTGELFF
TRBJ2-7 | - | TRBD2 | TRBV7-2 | TGTGCCAGCAGCACTAGACTAGCGGCCAGCACAGATACGCAGTACTTC | CASSTRLAASTDTQYF
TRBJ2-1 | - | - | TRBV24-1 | TGTGCCACCTGCCGAGGATATAACAATGAGCAGTTCTTC | CATCRGYNNEQFF
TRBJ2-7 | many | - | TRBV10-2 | TGCGCCAGCAGTGAGCCGGGACCGCACTACGAGCAGTACTTC | CASSEPGPHYEQYF
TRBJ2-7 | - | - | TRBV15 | TGTGCCACCAGCAGCGACTGGGGGCTATACAATGAGCAGTACTTC | CATSSDWGLYNEQYF
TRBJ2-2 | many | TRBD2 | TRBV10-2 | TGCGCCAGCAGTGATGACTTTGGGGGGGTGATCGGGGAGCTGTTTTTT | CASSDDFGGVIGELFF
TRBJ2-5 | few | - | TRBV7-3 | TGTGCCAGCAGCCCCAGGGGGCGGGGGGAGACCCAGTACTTC | CASSPRGRGETQYF
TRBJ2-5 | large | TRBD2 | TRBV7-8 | TGTGCCAGCAGCTGGCGAGTGGCGGGAGGCGGTGAGACCCAGTACTTC | CASSWRVAGGGETQYF
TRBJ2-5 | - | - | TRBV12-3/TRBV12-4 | TGTGCCAGCAGGGGCCTGGGGGGGCCCCAGTACTTC | CASRGLGGPQYF
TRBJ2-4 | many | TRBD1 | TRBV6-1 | TGTGCCAGCAGGACTAAACCGGGACAGGGATATGCTCAAGCCAAAAACATTCAGTACTTC | CASRTKPGQGYAQAKNIQYF
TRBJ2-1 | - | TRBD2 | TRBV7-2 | TGTGCCAGCAGCTTTGGACTAGCGGGAGGGGGTGAGCAGTTCTTC | CASSFGLAGGGEQFF
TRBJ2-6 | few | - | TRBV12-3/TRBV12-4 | TGTGCCAGCAGTTTTGACGTCCTGACTTTC | CASSFDVLTF
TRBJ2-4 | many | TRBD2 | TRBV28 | TGTGCCAGCAGTTTTACACCGGGACTAGCGGTAAACATTCAGTACTTC | CASSFTPGLAVNIQYF
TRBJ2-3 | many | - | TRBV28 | TGTGCCAGCAGCAGCCCGGGGACCAAACCAGATGCGCAGTATTTT | CASSSPGTKPDAQYF
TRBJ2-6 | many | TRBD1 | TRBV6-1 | TGTGCCAGAGGGGACAGATCCTCTGGGGCCAACGTCCTGACTTTC | CARGDRSSGANVLTF
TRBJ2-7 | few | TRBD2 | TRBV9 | TGTGCCAGCAGCCCCGGGGGGGTTCTGTCTTCCTACGAGCAGTACTTC | CASSPGGVLSSYEQYF
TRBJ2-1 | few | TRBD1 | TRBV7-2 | TGTGCCAGCAGCTCGATAGGGACAGTACAGGGAGCTGAGCAGTTCTTC | CASSSIGTVQGAEQFF
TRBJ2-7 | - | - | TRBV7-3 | TGTGCCAGCAGCCCCCTTGGGGGAAGGGTCTACGAGCAGTACTTC | CASSPLGGRVYEQYF
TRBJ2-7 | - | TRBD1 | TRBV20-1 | TGCAGTGCTGGCCCCGGACAGGGGGCTAAATACGAGCAGTACTTC | CSAGPGQGAKYEQYF
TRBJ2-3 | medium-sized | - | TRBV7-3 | TGTGCCAGCAGCTTAATGGCGACTAGGTCCCCAGATACGCAGTATTTT | CASSLMATRSPDTQYF
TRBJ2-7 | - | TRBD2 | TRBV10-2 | TGCGCCAGCAGGTCGACTAGCGGAACTACGTATGAGCAGTACTTC | CASRSTSGTTYEQYF
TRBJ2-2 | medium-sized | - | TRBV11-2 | TGTGCCAGCAGCTTAGGGCACCACACCGGGGAGCTGTTTTTT | CASSLGHHTGELFF
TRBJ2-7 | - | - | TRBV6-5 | TGTGCCAGCGGCATAGCGGATCGCTCCTACAATGAGCAGTACTTC | CASGIADRSYNEQYF
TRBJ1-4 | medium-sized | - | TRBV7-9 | TGTGCCAGCAGCTTACCTGAAGGGGTCAATGAAAAACTGTTTTTT | CASSLPEGVNEKLFF
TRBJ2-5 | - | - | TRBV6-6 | TGTGCCAGCAGTTACTCGATAGGGGGGGCCAAGGAGACCCAGTACTTC | CASSYSIGGAKETQYF
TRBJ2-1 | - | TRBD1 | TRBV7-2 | TGTGCCAGCAGCTTAGCCTCGGACAGGGGGCGGGGTGAGCAGTTCTTC | CASSLASDRGRGEQFF
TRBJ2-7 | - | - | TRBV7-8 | TGTGCCAGCAGCTTATCGGTAGGACTACTTTTAGGGCAGTACTTC | CASSLSVGLLLGQYF
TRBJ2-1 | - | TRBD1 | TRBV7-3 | TGTGCCAGCAGCGATTCGACAGGGTTGGATGAGCAGTTCTTC | CASSDSTGLDEQFF
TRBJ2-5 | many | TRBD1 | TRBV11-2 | TGTGCCAGCAGCAAAAGGGACAGGGAGGTACAAGAGACCCAGTACTTC | CASSKRDREVQETQYF
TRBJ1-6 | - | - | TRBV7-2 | TGTGCCAGCAGCGGAAAGGACGGCCGGGGCAATTCACCCCTCCACTTT | CASSGKDGRGNSPLHF
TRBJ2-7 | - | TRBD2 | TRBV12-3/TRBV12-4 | TGTGCCAGCAGTTTCGGTCCGACTAGCGGAACCTACGAGCAGTACTTC | CASSFGPTSGTYEQYF
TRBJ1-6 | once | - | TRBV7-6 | TGTGCCAGCAGCTCAAACCCCGGGGCGAGCTCCTATAATTCACCCCTCCACTTT | CASSSNPGASSYNSPLHF
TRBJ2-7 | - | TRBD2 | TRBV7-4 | TGTGCCAGCAGCCAGGGACTAGCGGGGGCCTACGAGCAGTACTTC | CASSQGLAGAYEQYF
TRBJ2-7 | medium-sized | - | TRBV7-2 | TGTGCCAGCAGCCCCTTCGAGGGGGGGCCGTACGAGCAGTACTTC | CASSPFEGGPYEQYF
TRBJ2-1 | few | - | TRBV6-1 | TGTGCCAGCAAAGTCAACAGGGCTACCTACAATGAGCAGTTCTTC | CASKVNRATYNEQFF
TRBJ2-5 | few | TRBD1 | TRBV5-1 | TGCGCCAGCAGCCCCGGACAGGGGAGAGCGTTGGAGACCCAGTACTTC | CASSPGQGRALETQYF